The 19 T cell receptor beta chains below come from one sample, sequenced in a study of T cells in Graves' hyperthyroidism and ophthalmopathy. Researchers took RNA transcripts and amplified the TCR beta CDR3 regions from them. The HTBI primer set drove a first-round RT-PCR of the TCR CDR3. TCRdb redid the calling of the multiplex PCR reads with MiXCR, one entry per CDR3 protein. The sample comprises over 350,000 distinct CDR3 sequences, under 20% of which are singletons, and 40% to 45% rests with the top ten. Sequencing was performed on blood. The source of these receptors is a man aged 18 to 29 with Graves' ophthalmopathy.

This clonotype was recorded a few times. The V call is TRBV4-1, the J call TRBJ2-1; TRBD1 or TRBD2 may be the D gene (5 bases each). Trimming removed 8 bases at V and 8 bases at J, with 13 bases between. The CDR3 has 12 residues. Looked up from germline, CDR1 is MGHRA and CDR2 is YSYEKL. The CDR3 DNA follows: TGCGCCAGCGAGGGCTTCAGGGATGAGCAGTTCTTC. It is translated as CASEGFRDEQFF.

This clonotype was observed at least ten times. CDR3 amino acids: CASSYSGQTYEQYF. The CDR3 bases are TGTGCCAGCAGTTATTCGGGACAGACCTACGAGCAGTACTTC. The chain joins TRBV6-9 to TRBJ2-7; TRBD1 matches at 7 bases. After removal of 0 bases from V and 2 bases from J, the junction contained 1 base not matched to a gene. This CDR3 region has 14 residues. CDR1 is MNHGY and CDR2 is SVAAGI in the germline V gene.

This clonotype was counted many times. The rearrangement uses TRBV7-8 and TRBJ2-7; D is perhaps TRBD2 (5 bases). CDR3 length equals 13 residues. In germline, CDR1 is SGHVS, CDR2 FQNEAQ. Trimming left V 1 base short and J 3 bases short, with 7 bases between. The CDR3 DNA is TGTGCCAGCAGCTTAGAAGAGGGCTACGAGCAGTACTTC. It yields the protein CASSLEEGYEQYF.

This chain connects TRBV4-1 to TRBJ2-7; 8 positions match TRBD1. The germline CDR1 and CDR2 sequences are MGHRA and YSYEKL. The CDR3 loop spans 16 amino acids. Trimming removed 4 bases from V and 5 bases from J; junction bases left unmatched: 13. CDR3 nucleotide sequence: TGCGCCAGCAGCCTGGGGGACAGGCTAGGTTGGAACGAGCAGTACTTC. Its translation is CASSLGDRLGWNEQYF.

J is TRBJ1-2 and V is TRBV5-6; no definite D call. V lost 3 bases to trimming and J lost 0 bases, with 12 bases between them. The CDR3 is made up of 15 amino acids. Germline assignment: CDR1 SGHDT and CDR2 YYEEEE. The DNA of the CDR3 is TGTGCCAGCAGCTCAAAATACCTAGCTAACTATGGCTACACCTTC. This sequence encodes CASSSKYLANYGYTF.

The chain employs TRBV28 and TRBJ2-7; 7 nucleotides agree with TRBD2. CDR3 length: 15 amino acids. Germline V lookup: CDR1 MDHEN, CDR2 SYDVKM. Losses at the gene ends were 4 bases for V and 1 base for J; bases not matched to a gene: 7. Here the CDR3 DNA reads TGTGCCAGCAGTTGGGGGGGGACCCAATCCTACGAGCAGTACTTC. Translating gives CASSWGGTQSYEQYF.

Many counts were recorded for this clonotype. The V gene is TRBV2, the J gene TRBJ1-2; 8 bases agree with TRBD1. The CDR3 totals 14 residues. In germline, CDR1 is SNHLY, CDR2 FYNNEI. J gave up 3 bases and V 6 bases, and 6 bases lay outside the gene matches. CDR3: CASRRGQGDYGYTF. As DNA, the CDR3 is TGTGCCAGCAGGCGAGGACAGGGCGACTATGGCTACACCTTC.

This clonotype has at least ten counts. This sequence joins TRBV2 and TRBJ1-5; a possible D gene is TRBD1 (5 bases). The germline V and J ends were trimmed by 8 bases and 1 base, with 9 bases remaining between them. The CDR3 runs 13 residues. Per germline, CDR1 SNHLY and CDR2 FYNNEI. The CDR3 DNA follows: TGTGCCAGCCGCCGGGACAGCAATCAGCCCCAGCATTTT. It translates to CASRRDSNQPQHF.

There are many counts of this clonotype. The chain carries TRBV28 and TRBJ1-1; TRBD1 matches 7 bases. V lost 4 bases and J lost 5; bases outside the gene matches: 16. Germline V gene sequence: CDR1 MDHEN, CDR2 SYDVKM. This CDR3 contains 17 residues. CDR3 region: CASSSPRDSRGWTEAFF. CDR3 DNA sequence: TGTGCCAGCAGTTCCCCCAGGGACAGCCGAGGTTGGACTGAAGCTTTCTTT.

This clonotype was counted ten times or more. The chain carries TRBV11-3 and TRBJ2-2; D call uncertain. Trimming left V 1 base short and J 5 bases short, with 5 bases between. CDR3 length: 13 amino acids. Germline CDR1 reads SGHNT; CDR2 reads YENEEA. The CDR3 loop is CASSLVGTGELFF. The CDR3 coding sequence is TGTGCCAGCAGCTTAGTGGGAACCGGGGAGCTGTTTTTT.

The V and J genes are TRBV9 and TRBJ1-3; D may be TRBD1 (5 bases). V was trimmed by 0 bases and J by 2 bases, leaving 15 bases between them. The CDR3 runs to 17 residues. The germline V gene has CDR1 SGDLS and CDR2 YYNGEE. The CDR3 loop is CASSVALGETTGNTIYF. CDR3 coding DNA: TGTGCCAGCAGCGTAGCTTTGGGGGAGACCACTGGAAACACCATATATTTT.

J is TRBJ2-7 and V is TRBV10-3; D ambiguous. From germline, CDR1 is ENHRY and CDR2 SYGVKD. Trimming left V 9 bases short and J 6 bases short, with 9 bases between. This CDR3 is 10 amino acids long. CDR3 in DNA: TGTGCCATATACGTGGGCGAGCAGTACTTC. Amino acid sequence: CAIYVGEQYF.

This clonotype was counted ten times or more. This chain joins TRBV6-2 or TRBV6-3 and TRBJ1-5, with 8 bases aligning to TRBD1. CDR1 and CDR2 (germline): MNHEY, SVGEGT. Unmatched junction bases numbered 12, after V lost 0 bases and J lost 5 bases. CDR3 length: 18 amino acids. The CDR3 DNA follows: TGTGCCAGCAGTTACTCGAGTAAGGGGACAGGCTATTATCAGCCCCAGCATTTT. Translated: CASSYSSKGTGYYQPQHF.

This clonotype occurred many times. The chain has TRBV28 and TRBJ2-7; 10 bases are a match to TRBD2. The CDR3 is 15 amino acids. The V gene's germline CDR1 is MDHEN and CDR2 SYDVKM. With V trimmed by 6 bases and J by 5 bases, 10 bases remained unmatched. DNA for the CDR3: TGTGCCAGCAGAACAGGACCTAGCGGGGGACACGAGCAGTACTTC. Translating it yields CASRTGPSGGHEQYF.

About this clonotype itself: An end of the junction differs from the germline gene, which may be a read error. The chain links TRBV5-5 to TRBJ1-6; unclear D gene. The CDR3 totals 18 residues. Germline V lookup: CDR1 SGHKS, CDR2 YYEKEE (reference sequence). The CDR3 coding sequence is TGCGCCAGCAGCCAAGTGGTCTCTCTGAGCTCCTATAATTCACCCCTCCACTTT. Protein: CASSQVVSLSSYNSPLHF.

Many counts were recorded for this clonotype. The chain has TRBV5-6 and TRBJ2-7; 7 bases are shared with TRBD1. CDR3 length: 15 residues. The germline gives CDR1 SGHDT, CDR2 YYEEEE. After removal of 6 bases from V and 8 bases from J, the junction contained 17 bases not matched to a gene. The CDR3 loop is CASTRRQGTSWKQYF. The DNA for the CDR3 is TGTGCCAGCACTCGACGACAGGGTACGAGTTGGAAGCAGTACTTC.

Details on this clonotype: A much larger clonotype is one base distant, so this may be a read error. The chain couples TRBV2 to TRBJ2-3, with TRBD2 identical over 8 bases. This CDR3 is built from 17 residues. V gave up 6 bases and J gave up 5 bases; unmatched junction bases: 16. Germline-derived CDR1 and CDR2 are SNHLY and FYNNEI. The DNA for the CDR3 is TGTGCCAGCAGCCAAGCATCCAGCGGGGGCGTCGTAGATACGCAGTATTTT. Translated, it gives CASSQASSGGVVDTQYF.

This clonotype was counted ten times or more. The gene calls are TRBV28 and TRBJ2-7; TRBD2 agrees at 7 bases. This CDR3 is built from 17 residues. V was pared by 3 bases and J by 4 bases, with 15 bases of the junction left unmatched. CDR1 and CDR2 (germline): MDHEN, SYDVKM. The CDR3 bases are TGTGCCAGCAGTTTTACCCCGTCTAGCGGATCACGTTACGAGCAGTACTTC. Translating gives CASSFTPSSGSRYEQYF. Drawing the rest from reference TRBV28 and TRBJ2-7, the complete variable domain is DVKVTQSSRYLVKRTGEKVFLECVQDMDHENMFWYRQDPGLGLRLIYFSYDVKMKEKGDIPEGYSVSREKKERFSLILESASTNQTSMYLCASSFTPSSGSRYEQYFGPGTRLTVT.

This clonotype was counted many times. The V and J genes are TRBV28 and TRBJ2-1; 12 bases fit TRBD2. V was pared by 6 bases and J by 4 bases, with 7 bases of the junction left unmatched. The CDR3 extends over 16 amino acids. From germline, CDR1 is MDHEN and CDR2 SYDVKM. For the CDR3, the DNA is TGTGCCAGCAGGGTAACTAGCGGGGGGCGGTACAATGAGCAGTTCTTC. Translated, it gives CASRVTSGGRYNEQFF.